A selection of T cell receptor beta chains follows, all from one sample in a study of blood T cell repertoires in COVID-19. Clones were sequenced by immunoSEQ multiplex PCR, and TCRdb holds only the in-frame ones, with some missing. The sample contains roughly 54,000 clones, around 84% of which appear only once. What was sequenced was peripheral blood. The receptors here all came from a man aged 50-59 years with acute or convalescent COVID-19. Both conserved end residues are part of each CDR3. The order of the fields is V gene, D gene, CDR3 length, J gene, clone size, CDR3 DNA, CDR3 protein. A D gene is named only where the DNA matches it firmly. A clone size is listed for some rows: how often the clone was seen (once, few, many), or a class if it is expanded.

>TRBV19|TRBD2|16|TRBJ2-1|NA
TGTGCCAGTAGTATTAGCGGGGCCTCCTCCTACAATGAGCAGTTCTTC
CASSISGASSYNEQFF
>TRBV2|TRBD1|16|TRBJ1-5|NA
TGTGCCAGCAGTGATTGGACAGGCGATAGCAATCAGCCCCAGCATTTT
CASSDWTGDSNQPQHF
>TRBV5-4|TRBD2|19|TRBJ2-3|NA
TGTGCCAGCAGCTTGGAAGGTCTAGCGGAATTAAGAGCTCTTCGTACGCAGTATTTT
CASSLEGLAELRALRTQYF
>TRBV6-5|NA|14|TRBJ1-2|NA
TGTGCCAGCAGTTACTCGAGATCCTACTATGGCTACACCTTC
CASSYSRSYYGYTF
>TRBV6-2/TRBV6-3|NA|15|TRBJ2-4|NA
TGTGCCAGCAGTTCCTTGGACTACGCCAAAAACATTCAGTACTTC
CASSSLDYAKNIQYF
>TRBV27|TRBD1|17|TRBJ2-6|NA
TGTGCCACCCAAAGACAGGGGAGAACCTCTGGGGCCAACGTCCTGACTTTC
CATQRQGRTSGANVLTF
>TRBV30|NA|13|TRBJ2-5|NA
TGTGCCTGGAGTTTCCGGGGGTCTGAGACCCAGTACTTC
CAWSFRGSETQYF
>TRBV19|NA|14|TRBJ2-2|NA
TGTGCCAGTAGTAAGGGCAGGGAAAGCGGGGAGCTGTTTTTT
CASSKGRESGELFF
>TRBV11-2|NA|16|TRBJ2-5|NA
TGTGCCAGCAGCTTAGATTTTACGGGGAGCCAAGAGACCCAGTACTTC
CASSLDFTGSQETQYF
>TRBV28|TRBD1|15|TRBJ1-2|NA
TGTGCCAGCAGCTCTGCCGGGACAGGGTATTATGGCTACACCTTC
CASSSAGTGYYGYTF
>TRBV5-1|NA|11|TRBJ2-1|NA
TGCGCCAGCAGCTTCGGGAGCTCGCAGTTCTTC
CASSFGSSQFF
>TRBV3-1/TRBV3-2|TRBD2|19|TRBJ2-2|NA
TGTGCCAGCAGCCCCTCAAGCCTAGCGGGAGGGCCGGGCACCGGGGAGCTGTTTTTT
CASSPSSLAGGPGTGELFF
>TRBV27|TRBD2|17|TRBJ2-3|NA
TGTGCCAGCAGTTCCCCGGGACTAGCGGGAGGTGGAGATACGCAGTATTTT
CASSSPGLAGGGDTQYF
>TRBV5-6|NA|16|TRBJ2-1|NA
TGTGCCAGCAGCTACCCGAGCGGGTTCGCCTACAATGAGCAGTTCTTC
CASSYPSGFAYNEQFF
>TRBV10-3|TRBD2|14|TRBJ2-7|few
TGTGCCATCAGATATCTAGCGGGAATGGGCGAGCAGTACTTC
CAIRYLAGMGEQYF
>TRBV5-1|NA|14|TRBJ2-7|NA
TGCGCCAGCAGGGCCCTTCCGGGAGTCTACGAGCAGTACTTC
CASRALPGVYEQYF
>TRBV7-2|TRBD1|15|TRBJ1-2|NA
TGTGCCAGCAGCTTAGTCGCACAGGGGGCGCGGGGCTACACCTTC
CASSLVAQGARGYTF
>TRBV7-9|NA|14|TRBJ2-5|NA
TGTGCCAGCAGCTCCACCAGGGGTCAAGAGACCCAGTACTTC
CASSSTRGQETQYF
>TRBV6-5|TRBD2|16|TRBJ2-3|once
TGTGCCAGCAGTTACGAGGGAGCGGGAGGCCCAGATACGCAGTATTTT
CASSYEGAGGPDTQYF
>TRBV29-1|TRBD1|13|TRBJ1-2|NA
TGCAGCGTTGTACAGGGGTTTAACTATGGCTACACCTTC
CSVVQGFNYGYTF
>TRBV19|TRBD1|17|TRBJ1-5|once
TGTGCCAGTAGTACTTGGCGGGGACAGGGGGGCAATCAGCCCCAGCATTTT
CASSTWRGQGGNQPQHF
>TRBV3-1/TRBV3-2|TRBD1|15|TRBJ1-1|NA
TGTGCCAGCAGCCGAGACCGGACAGGGAGCACTGAAGCTTTCTTT
CASSRDRTGSTEAFF
>TRBV6-5|NA|14|TRBJ1-6|NA
TGTGCCAGCAGCCATATAACTTATAATTCACCCCTCCACTTT
CASSHITYNSPLHF
>TRBV4-1|NA|13|TRBJ1-6|NA
TGCGCCAGCAGCCAAATTCTGAATTCACCCCTCCACTTT
CASSQILNSPLHF
>TRBV6-2/TRBV6-3|NA|15|TRBJ2-6|NA
TGTGCCAGCAGTTACTCTAACTCTGGGGCCAACGTCCTGACTTTC
CASSYSNSGANVLTF